These 29 T cell receptor beta chains came from one sample sequenced in a study of Ad26.COV2.S vaccination and SARS-CoV-2 variants. Profiled with immunoSEQ multiplex PCR; TCRdb holds only in-frame clones, not every one. Among 350,000 to 500,000 clones, 90% were seen once, and the ten largest hold about 4.5%. Treatment specified: around 19 received Ad26.COV2.S at low or high dose, single or two shots; about 5 received placebo; per-sample allocation not given. Following the first vaccine or placebo injection, samples were taken on day 63. The material was peripheral blood, obtained in a trial of Ad26.COV2.S vaccine versus placebo. The receptor set was obtained from a person between 18 and 60 years old who received the Ad26.COV2.S COVID-19 vaccine or a placebo.

This clone was detected only once. The chain combines TRBV10-3 with TRBJ2-3; D perhaps matches TRBD1 (6 bases). V lost 7 bases to trimming and J lost 6 bases, with 11 bases between them. Per germline, CDR1 ENHRY and CDR2 SYGVKD. This CDR3 spans 12 amino acids. The DNA of the CDR3 is TGTGCCATCAAGGGGGTTAAGGATACGCAGTATTTT. Residues: CAIKGVKDTQYF.

This chain connects TRBV6-2 or TRBV6-3 to TRBJ2-7; 11 bases are shared with TRBD2. The CDR3 contains 18 residues. CDR1 is MNHEY and CDR2 is SVGEGT in the germline V gene. V dropped 6 bases and J dropped 0; count of bases not matched to a gene: 13. The CDR3 region is CASSPPGTSGTLSYEQYF. For the CDR3, the DNA is TGTGCCAGCAGCCCTCCCGGGACTAGCGGAACTCTCTCCTACGAGCAGTACTTC.

This rearrangement joins TRBV14 to TRBJ2-1; possible D gene TRBD1, 5 bases. Germline loops: CDR1 SGHDN, CDR2 FVKESK. The length of the CDR3 is 17 residues. V lost 5 bases and J 4 bases, leaving 21 bases between the germline ends. As DNA, the CDR3 is TGTGCCAGCAGCTTATCGGACAACCACCCCATGTACAATGAGCAGTTCTTC. This gives the protein CASSLSDNHPMYNEQFF.

The genes are TRBV19 and TRBJ1-2, with D hard to call. CDR3 length equals 15 residues. Germline values: CDR1 LNHDA, CDR2 SQIVND (reference sequence). The ends were cut back, 0 bases at V and 7 bases at J, with 15 bases in the middle. The CDR3 is CASSIDRERTLGYTF. As DNA, the CDR3 is TGTGCCAGTAGTATAGATAGGGAGCGTACTCTTGGCTACACCTTC.

This chain links TRBV19 with TRBJ1-3, with a tentative D call TRBD1 (6 bases). The CDR3 has 16 amino acids. The V gene lost 4 bases and the J gene lost 0 bases, with 13 bases spanning the gap. Germline assignment: CDR1 LNHDA and CDR2 SQIVND (reference sequence). CDR3 sequence (DNA): TGTGCCAGTAGTAGTCCGGGGGCGCACTCTGGAAACACCATATATTTT. Its protein product is CASSSPGAHSGNTIYF.

The V gene is TRBV19, the J gene TRBJ1-1; D possibly corresponds to TRBD1 (6 bases). CDR3 length equals 15 residues. The V end lost 4 bases, the J end lost 0 bases, and 12 bases lay between the germline ends. From germline, CDR1 is LNHDA and CDR2 SQIVND (reference sequence). The CDR3 DNA reads as TGTGCCAGTAGTACAGGACAGCATATGAACACTGAAGCTTTCTTT. Translation gives CASSTGQHMNTEAFF.

With regard to this clone: Other DNA sequences in this sample translate to the same CDR3. The genes are TRBV27 and TRBJ2-6; D gene unclear. In germline, CDR1 is MNHEY, CDR2 SMNVEV (reference sequence). The CDR3 is 12 residues long. Trimming pared 6 bases from V and 0 bases from J, leaving 0 bases between. This CDR3 reads CASSSGANVLTF. The DNA for the CDR3 is TGTGCCAGCAGCTCTGGGGCCAACGTCCTGACTTTC.

DNA of the CDR3: TGTGCCAGTAATACGGTATCGTGGGGAGGAAACACCATATATTTT. This codes for CASNTVSWGGNTIYF. This chain links TRBV19 with TRBJ1-3; D is uncertain. V was clipped by 7 bases and J by 4 bases, with 17 bases between them. Germline V gene data show CDR1 as LNHDA and CDR2 as SQIVND (reference sequence). The CDR3 has 15 amino acids.

The V gene is TRBV10-2, the J gene TRBJ1-1; no reliable D call. CDR3 length equals 13 residues. With 7 bases removed from V and 2 bases from J, the gap between germline ends came to 11 bases. CDR1 is WSHSY, CDR2 SAAADI, per germline. CDR3 bases: TGCGCCAGCAACCCAGGTGTCAACACTGAAGCTTTCTTT. The encoded protein is CASNPGVNTEAFF.

The J gene is TRBJ2-1, the V gene TRBV2, with D perhaps matching TRBD1 (6 bases). V gave up 11 bases and J gave up 8 bases, with 16 bases separating them. Germline values: CDR1 SNHLY, CDR2 FYNNEI. CDR3 length: 12 residues. CDR3 in DNA: TGTGCCGGGGAAGCACAGGGAGATGAGCAGTTCTTC. Translation gives CAGEAQGDEQFF.

The rearrangement uses TRBV2 and TRBJ1-4; D is uncertain. Germline CDR1 and CDR2: SNHLY and FYNNEI. V was trimmed by 0 bases and J by 7 bases, leaving 3 bases between them. CDR3 size: 12 residues. CDR3 in amino acids: CASSEAREKLFF. CDR3 DNA sequence: TGTGCCAGCAGTGAAGCGCGTGAAAAACTGTTTTTT. Filled out from reference TRBV2 and TRBJ1-4, the complete variable domain reads EPEVTQTPSHQVTQMGQEVILRCVPISNHLYFYWYRQILGQKVEFLVSFYNNEISEKSEIFDDQFSVERPDGSNFTLKIRSTKLEDSAMYFCASSEAREKLFFGSGTQLSVL.

The rearrangement joins TRBV30 to TRBJ1-2; TRBD1 is a possible D gene (5 bases). CDR1 is GTSNPN, CDR2 SVGIG, per germline (reference sequence). Deletions cut 1 base from V and 4 bases from J, with 13 bases between. This CDR3 region has 14 residues. CDR3 in DNA: TGTGCCTGGAGTGCGGGCAGGGAAGGCTATGGCTACACCTTC. This encodes CAWSAGREGYGYTF.

The rearrangement links TRBV4-2 to TRBJ2-3; 11 positions agree with TRBD2. Trimming at V came to 1 base and at J to 4 bases, leaving 7 bases not matched to a gene. The CDR3 spans 17 residues. The V gene's germline CDR1 is LGHNA and CDR2 YNFKEQ. The DNA for the CDR3 is TGTGCCAGCAGCCAAGTTTCACTAGCGGGAGCCGCAGATACGCAGTATTTT. This encodes CASSQVSLAGAADTQYF.

The chain links TRBV20-1 to TRBJ2-7; TRBD2 is a possible D gene (6 bases). Germline lookup yields CDR1 DFQATT and CDR2 SNEGSKA (reference sequence). This CDR3 has 11 amino acids. The V gene lost 5 bases and the J gene lost 2 bases, with 7 bases spanning the gap. CDR3 in amino acids: CSAWGAYEQYF. In DNA, the CDR3 is TGCAGTGCTTGGGGGGCCTACGAGCAGTACTTC.

The chain employs TRBV27 and TRBJ1-1; a weak D match, TRBD1 (5 bases). V dropped 4 bases and J dropped 1 base, with 7 bases sitting between them. The CDR3 contains 13 residues. Germline-derived CDR1 and CDR2 are MNHEY and SMNVEV (reference sequence). The CDR3: CASSSGRNTEAFF. In nucleotides, the CDR3 is TGTGCCAGCAGTTCGGGACGGAACACTGAAGCTTTCTTT.

This rearrangement joins TRBV21-1 to TRBJ2-7; the table's D call of TRBD1 was not tested on the DNA. TRBV21-1 is marked as a pseudogene. This CDR3 comprises 17 residues. CDR3 sequence: CASSTPPLTGDLRGQYF. The CDR3 DNA reads TGTGCCAGCAGCACACCGCCGCTGACAGGGGACCTACGAGGACAGTACTTC.

The chain employs TRBV11-2 and TRBJ2-2; D is possibly TRBD2 (5 bases). The CDR3 is 16 amino acids. Trimming removed 2 bases at V and 5 bases at J, with 15 bases between. Per germline, CDR1 SGHAT and CDR2 FQNNGV. The CDR3 region has the DNA TGTGCCAGCAGCTTAAGAGGTCGGGGATGGACCGGGGAGCTGTTTTTT. It specifies CASSLRGRGWTGELFF.

The CDR3 loop reads CASSLDRPRGTQYF. The CDR3 nucleotides read TGTGCCAGCAGCTTGGACAGGCCGCGGGGGACCCAGTACTTC. The chain couples TRBV7-8 to TRBJ2-5; D may be TRBD1 (7 bases). Deletions cut 3 bases from V and 7 bases from J, with 15 bases between. In germline, CDR1 is SGHVS, CDR2 FQNEAQ. The CDR3 contains 14 residues.

The CDR3 is CASSQDRGFVKLFF. CDR3 nucleotides: TGTGCCAGCAGTCAGGACAGGGGATTTGTAAAACTGTTTTTT. The chain links TRBV28 to TRBJ1-4, with TRBD1 identical over 9 bases. This CDR3 is 14 amino acids long. Germline V gene data show CDR1 as MDHEN and CDR2 as SYDVKM. Trimming at V came to 5 bases and at J to 10 bases, leaving 8 bases not matched to a gene.

This chain uses TRBV4-3 with TRBJ1-5; 7 bases agree with TRBD1. This CDR3 contains 16 residues. Looked up from germline, CDR1 is LGHNA and CDR2 is YSLEER. V was clipped by 0 bases and J by 5 bases; unmatched bases: 7. CDR3: CASSQDWGQPYQPQHF. CDR3 bases: TGCGCCAGCAGCCAAGATTGGGGACAGCCCTATCAGCCCCAGCATTTT.

The chain links TRBV7-9 to TRBJ1-3, with a weak D call TRBD1 (6 bases). In germline, CDR1 is SEHNR, CDR2 FQNEAQ (reference sequence). This CDR3 has 14 residues. Trimming stripped 7 bases from V and 2 bases from J, with 12 bases between. CDR3 in amino acids: CASNLQGAGNTIYF. DNA for the CDR3: TGTGCCAGCAACCTACAGGGTGCTGGAAACACCATATATTTT. Using reference TRBV7-9 and TRBJ1-3 for the parts outside the CDR3, the full variable domain is DTGVSQNPRHKITKRGQNVTFRCDPISEHNRLYWYRQTLGQGPEFLTYFQNEAQLEKSRLLSDRFSAERPKGSFSTLEIQRTEQGDSAMYLCASNLQGAGNTIYFGEGSWLTVV.

V and J are TRBV28 and TRBJ2-1; D is undetermined. V was shortened by 8 bases and J by 4 bases, with 21 bases between the two germline ends. CDR3 length: 16 residues. Germline CDR1 is MDHEN and CDR2 is SYDVKM. CDR3 loop: CASGGPRGQQYNEQFF. The DNA for the CDR3 is TGTGCCAGCGGCGGTCCGCGAGGTCAGCAATACAATGAGCAGTTCTTC.

V is TRBV20-1 and J is TRBJ2-5; D perhaps matches TRBD1 (5 bases). Germline V gene data show CDR1 as DFQATT and CDR2 as SNEGSKA (reference sequence). The CDR3 contains 13 residues. The ends were cut back, 3 bases at V and 7 bases at J, with 15 bases in the middle. The chain's CDR3 is CSASFAGKGTQYF. The DNA for the CDR3 is TGCAGTGCTAGTTTTGCAGGGAAAGGGACCCAGTACTTC.

The V and J genes are TRBV20-1 and TRBJ2-3; the D gene is possibly TRBD2 (5 bases). V was shortened by 3 bases and J by 10 bases, with 11 bases between the two germline ends. Germline CDR1 DFQATT, CDR2 SNEGSKA (reference sequence). The CDR3 spans 11 residues. CDR3 in DNA: TGCAGTGCTAGGAGCGGCTGGTCGCAGTATTTT. Translating gives CSARSGWSQYF.

V and J are TRBV28 and TRBJ2-7; weak D call: TRBD2 (6 bases). V gave up 2 bases and J gave up 5 bases, with 13 bases separating them. This CDR3 spans 14 amino acids. The V gene's germline CDR1 is MDHEN and CDR2 SYDVKM. This chain's CDR3 is CASSLMRDSHEQYF. Written as DNA, the CDR3 is TGTGCCAGCAGTTTAATGCGGGATAGCCACGAGCAGTACTTC.

This clone appeared a single time. The junction does not match germline at one end; this may be a read error. This chain uses TRBV20-1 with TRBJ2-1; no reliable D call. CDR3 size: 11 residues. The V gene's germline CDR1 is DFQATT and CDR2 SNEGSKA (reference sequence). CDR3 protein: CSANPTYEQLF. The CDR3 nucleotides read TGCAGTGCTAACCCCACCTATGAGCAGCTCTTC.

Details on this clone: Relative to the germline gene, one junction end is altered; a read error may explain this. The chain employs TRBV7-7 and TRBJ2-3; TRBD1 aligns across 10 bases. Germline loops: CDR1 SSHAT, CDR2 FNYEAQ (reference sequence). The length of the CDR3 is 15 residues. The CDR3 region has the DNA TGTGCTAGCAGCTTAGAGACAGGGGGCGCAGATACGCAGTATTTT. Encoded protein: CASSLETGGADTQYF.

J is TRBJ1-6 and V is TRBV27, with D unclear. Germline V lookup: CDR1 MNHEY, CDR2 SMNVEV (reference sequence). V was shortened by 5 bases and J by 0 bases, with 14 bases between the two germline ends. This CDR3 contains 17 residues. In nucleotides, the CDR3 is TGTGCCAGCAGTCCCCGGGCCCACACCTCCTATAATTCACCCCTCCACTTT. Its protein product is CASSPRAHTSYNSPLHF.

The chain employs TRBV28 and TRBJ2-7; no clear D gene. CDR1 and CDR2 (germline): MDHEN, SYDVKM. Deletions cut 5 bases from V and 0 bases from J, with 17 bases between. The CDR3 contains 16 residues. Here the CDR3 DNA reads TGTGCCAGCAGTAGAAACGGTCGGCCGAGCTCCTACGAGCAGTACTTC. Translated: CASSRNGRPSSYEQYF.